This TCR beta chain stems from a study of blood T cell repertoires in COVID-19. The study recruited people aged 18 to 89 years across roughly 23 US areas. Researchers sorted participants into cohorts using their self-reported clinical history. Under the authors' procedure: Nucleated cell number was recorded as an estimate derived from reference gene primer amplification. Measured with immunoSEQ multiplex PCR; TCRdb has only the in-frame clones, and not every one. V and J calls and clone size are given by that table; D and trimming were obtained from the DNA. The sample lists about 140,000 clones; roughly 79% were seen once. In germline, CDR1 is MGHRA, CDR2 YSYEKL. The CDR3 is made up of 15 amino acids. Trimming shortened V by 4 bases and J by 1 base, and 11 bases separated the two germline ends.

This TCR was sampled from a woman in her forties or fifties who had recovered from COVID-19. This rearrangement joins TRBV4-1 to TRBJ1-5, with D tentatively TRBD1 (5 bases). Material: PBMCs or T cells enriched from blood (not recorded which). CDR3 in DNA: TGCGCCAGCAGCCGCAGGGAGGAGAGCAATCAGCCCCAGCATTTT. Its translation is CASSRREESNQPQHF.